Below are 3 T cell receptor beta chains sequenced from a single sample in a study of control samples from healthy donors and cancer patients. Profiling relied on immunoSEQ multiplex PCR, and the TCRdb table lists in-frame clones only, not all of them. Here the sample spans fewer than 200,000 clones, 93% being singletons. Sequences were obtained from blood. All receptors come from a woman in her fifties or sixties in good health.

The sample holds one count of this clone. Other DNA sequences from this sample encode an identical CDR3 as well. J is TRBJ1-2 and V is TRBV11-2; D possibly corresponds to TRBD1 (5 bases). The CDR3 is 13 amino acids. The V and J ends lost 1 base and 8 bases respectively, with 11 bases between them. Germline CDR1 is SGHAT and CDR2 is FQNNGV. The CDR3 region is CASSLGGGRGYTF. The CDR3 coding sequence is TGTGCCAGCAGCTTAGGTGGGGGACGGGGCTACACCTTC.

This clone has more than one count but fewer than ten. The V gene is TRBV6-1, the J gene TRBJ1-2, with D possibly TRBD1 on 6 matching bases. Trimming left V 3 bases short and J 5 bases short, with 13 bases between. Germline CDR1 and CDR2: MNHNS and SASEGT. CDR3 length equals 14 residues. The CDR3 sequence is CASSDVDRSYGYTF. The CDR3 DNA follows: TGTGCCAGCAGTGATGTCGACAGGTCATATGGCTACACCTTC.

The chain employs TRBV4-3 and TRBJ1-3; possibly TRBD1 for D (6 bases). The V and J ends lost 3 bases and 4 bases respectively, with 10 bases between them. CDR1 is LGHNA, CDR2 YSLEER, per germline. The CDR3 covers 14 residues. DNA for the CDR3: TGCGCCAGCAGCCATGGGACAAGCGGAAACACCATATATTTT. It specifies CASSHGTSGNTIYF.